The 5 T cell receptor beta chains below come from one sample, sequenced in a study of blood T cell repertoires in COVID-19. This table comes from immunoSEQ multiplex PCR, and its TCRdb copy is limited to in-frame clones, with some not included. The sample lists 310,000 or so clones; about nine tenths were seen once. Sequenced material: PBMCs or T cells enriched from blood (not recorded which). These receptors were collected from a young woman who had recovered from COVID-19.

The chain employs TRBV27 and TRBJ1-1; D call uncertain. Deletions cut 3 bases from V and 0 bases from J, with 8 bases between. The CDR3 has 14 amino acids. CDR1 MNHEY and CDR2 SMNVEV come from the germline V gene (reference sequence). CDR3 bases: TGTGCCAGCAGTTTGGGCAGCATGAACACTGAAGCTTTCTTT. This encodes CASSLGSMNTEAFF.

This clone was seen a handful of times. The chain recombines TRBV30 with TRBJ1-2; D may be TRBD1 (5 bases). Trimming pared 2 bases from V and 8 bases from J, leaving 12 bases between. This CDR3 is 12 amino acids long. Germline V gene data show CDR1 as GTSNPN and CDR2 as SVGIG (reference sequence). CDR3 residues: CAWSNQGGGYTF. DNA of the CDR3: TGTGCCTGGAGTAACCAGGGAGGGGGCTACACCTTC.

The chain recombines TRBV27 with TRBJ1-1, with a possible D match to TRBD1 (5 bases). The germline V gene encodes CDR1 MNHEY and CDR2 SMNVEV (reference sequence). The germline V and J ends were trimmed by 1 base and 8 bases, with 11 bases remaining between them. This CDR3 has 13 residues. The CDR3: CASSLWGRTEAFF. The DNA for the CDR3 is TGTGCCAGCAGTTTATGGGGGAGGACGGAAGCTTTCTTT.

V gene TRBV19 combines with J gene TRBJ1-5; D is uncertain. The germline CDR1 and CDR2 sequences are LNHDA and SQIVND (reference sequence). V was trimmed by 3 bases and J by 4 bases, leaving 13 bases between them. CDR3 size: 15 residues. CDR3 in DNA: TGTGCCAGTAGTATGGTGGGCCTGGAAAATCAGCCCCAGCATTTT. Translating it yields CASSMVGLENQPQHF.

This chain uses TRBV5-4 with TRBJ1-4, with D perhaps TRBD1 (5 bases). Germline V CDR1 and CDR2: SGHNT, YYREEE (reference sequence). The CDR3 sequence is 18 residues long. V was trimmed by 4 bases and J by 2 bases, leaving 21 bases between them. The CDR3: CASSLSLGQGGTNEKLFF. As DNA, the CDR3 is TGTGCCAGCAGCCTCTCTCTAGGGCAGGGAGGCACTAATGAAAAACTGTTTTTT.